The entry that follows covers one T cell receptor (beta chain) sequence. Its specificity is unknown. This CDR3 has 15 amino acids. The germline gives CDR1 SGHTA, CDR2 FQGNSA. With 5 bases clipped from V and 6 bases from J, the junction kept 5 bases outside the gene matches. Primers used in a second PCR of roughly 6 to 12 cycles were a sample-barcoded 5' primer and a J-beta primer mix. One entry per CDR3 protein results from TCRdb running MiXCR on the 5' RACE reads. The data show some 1.8 million distinct CDR3 sequences, 30% to 40% seen once. This entry belongs to a study of blood T cells in healthy people across ages. Study-wide findings and caveats: Expanded clonotype changes were possibly confounded by unknown donor CMV status.

This receptor was obtained from a human donor in good health. V usage is TRBV7-2 and J usage is TRBJ2-3; 13 bases align to TRBD2. Sample: blood. The CDR3 DNA follows: TGTGCCAGCAGCGAGCGGACTAGCGGGAGCGATACGCAGTATTTT. This translates into CASSERTSGSDTQYF.